Described below is a single TCR beta chain sequence and its context. In the original processing: Reference gene primer amplification yielded estimated nucleated cell counts. Repertoires were generated with immunoSEQ multiplex PCR, while TCRdb's copy carries only in-frame clones and drops some. V and J calls and clone size follow that table, whereas D and trimming were derived from the DNA. The repertoire has 95,000 to 110,000 clones, about 90% of them found once; the top ten carry around 1.3%. Germline loops: CDR1 SGHDT, CDR2 YYEEEE. The CDR3 is 13 amino acids. Trimming stripped 1 base from V and 3 bases from J, with 7 bases between. The data are from a study of blood T cell repertoires in COVID-19. Across the study: The origin of the acute and convalescent COVID-19 samples was the United States, Italy and Spain. Sources were T cells, B-cell-depleted T cells, or PBMCs; the material itself was cDNA or gDNA.

Sequencing input: peripheral blood. The sequence came from a woman aged 25-40 years with acute or convalescent COVID-19. V is TRBV5-6 and J is TRBJ1-1; D is ambiguous. CDR3 DNA: TGTGCCAGCAGCTTGATTAGTTACACTGAAGCTTTCTTT. It yields the protein CASSLISYTEAFF.